The clone carrying this T cell receptor beta chain was recorded a few times. The assay was immunoSEQ multiplex PCR, and TCRdb's table has in-frame clones only and misses some. The table records around 35,000 clones, about 72% of them present only once. The data stem from a study of PD-1 blockade in classical Hodgkin lymphoma. Germline V gene lookup returns CDR1 MNHEY and CDR2 SMNVEV (reference sequence). The CDR3 covers 13 residues. V was cut by 0 bases and J by 4 bases, with 7 bases left in between. Time point noted: cycle 4 day 1 (C4D1), after six to seven weeks of nivolumab. With no exception, relapse followed autologous stem cell transplantation in all patients, and brentuximab vedotin exposure varied.

The rearrangement uses TRBV27 and TRBJ2-7, with D possibly matching TRBD2 (5 bases). This TCR derives from a human donor with classical Hodgkin lymphoma. The sequencing here drew on peripheral blood mononuclear cells (PBMCs), taken before the fourth cycle of nivolumab. The CDR3 nucleotides are TGTGCCAGCAGTTTATCGAGAGGGTACGAGCAGTACTTC. It encodes CASSLSRGYEQYF.